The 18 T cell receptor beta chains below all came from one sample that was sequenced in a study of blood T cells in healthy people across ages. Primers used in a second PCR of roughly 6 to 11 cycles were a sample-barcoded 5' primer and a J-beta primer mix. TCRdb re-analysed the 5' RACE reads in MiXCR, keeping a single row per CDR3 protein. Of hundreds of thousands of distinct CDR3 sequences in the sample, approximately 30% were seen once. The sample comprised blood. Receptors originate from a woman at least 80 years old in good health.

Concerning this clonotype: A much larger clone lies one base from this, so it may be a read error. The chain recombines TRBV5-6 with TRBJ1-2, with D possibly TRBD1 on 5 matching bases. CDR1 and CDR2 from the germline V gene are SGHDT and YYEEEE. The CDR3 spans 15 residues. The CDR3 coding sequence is TGTGCCAGCAGCCTGGTGGGCAGGGATGGTTATGACTACACCTTC. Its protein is CASSLVGRDGYDYTF.

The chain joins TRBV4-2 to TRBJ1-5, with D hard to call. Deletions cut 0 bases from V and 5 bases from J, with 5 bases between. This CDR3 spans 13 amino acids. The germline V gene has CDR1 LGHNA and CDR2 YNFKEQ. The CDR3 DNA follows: TGTGCCAGCAGCCAAGATCTCCATCAGCCCCAGCATTTT. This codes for CASSQDLHQPQHF.

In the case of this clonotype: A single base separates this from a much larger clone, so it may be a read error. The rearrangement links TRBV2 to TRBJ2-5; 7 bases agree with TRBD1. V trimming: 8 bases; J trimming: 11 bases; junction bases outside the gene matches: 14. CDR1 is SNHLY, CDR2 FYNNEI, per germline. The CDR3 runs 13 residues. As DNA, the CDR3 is TGTGCCAGCGGGAGAGACAGGGACAATGAGCAGTACTTC. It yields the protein CASGRDRDNEQYF.

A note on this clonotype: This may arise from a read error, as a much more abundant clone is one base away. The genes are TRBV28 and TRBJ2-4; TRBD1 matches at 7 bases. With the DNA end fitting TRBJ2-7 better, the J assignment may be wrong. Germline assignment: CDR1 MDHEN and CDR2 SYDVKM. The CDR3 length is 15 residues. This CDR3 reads CASRLGRTGTYEQYF. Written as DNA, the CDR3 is TGTGCCAGCAGATTGGGTCGGACAGGTACCTACGAGCAGTACTTC.

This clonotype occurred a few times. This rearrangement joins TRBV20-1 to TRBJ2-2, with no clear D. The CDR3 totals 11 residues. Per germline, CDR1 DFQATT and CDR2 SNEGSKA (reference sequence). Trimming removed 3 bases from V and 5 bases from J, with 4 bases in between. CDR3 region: CSARVTGELFF. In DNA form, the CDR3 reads TGCAGTGCTAGGGTTACCGGGGAGCTGTTTTTT.

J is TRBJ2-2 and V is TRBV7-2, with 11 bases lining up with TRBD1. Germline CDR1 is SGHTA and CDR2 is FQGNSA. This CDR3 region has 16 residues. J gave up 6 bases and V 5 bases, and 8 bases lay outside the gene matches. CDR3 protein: CASSTRDRGTPGELFF. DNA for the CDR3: TGTGCCAGCAGCACGCGGGACAGGGGGACCCCCGGGGAGCTGTTTTTT.

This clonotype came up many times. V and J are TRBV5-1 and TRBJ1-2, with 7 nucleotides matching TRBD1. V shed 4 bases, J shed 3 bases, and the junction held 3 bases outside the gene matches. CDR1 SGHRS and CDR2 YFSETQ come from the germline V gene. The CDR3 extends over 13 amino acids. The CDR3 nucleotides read TGCGCCAGCAGCAATACAGGGGACTATGGCTACACCTTC. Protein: CASSNTGDYGYTF. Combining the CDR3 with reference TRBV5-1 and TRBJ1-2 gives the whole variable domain KAGVTQTPRYLIKTRGQQVTLSCSPISGHRSVSWYQQTPGQGLQFLFEYFSETQRNKGNFPGRFSGRQFSNSRSEMNVSTLELGDSALYLCASSNTGDYGYTFGSGTRLTVV.

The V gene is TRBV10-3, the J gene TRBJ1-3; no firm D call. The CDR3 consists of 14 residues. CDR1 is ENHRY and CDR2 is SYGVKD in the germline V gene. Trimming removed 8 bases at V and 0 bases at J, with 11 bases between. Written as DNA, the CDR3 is TGTGCCATCGGTGGGTCCCTCTCTGGAAACACCATATATTTT. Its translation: CAIGGSLSGNTIYF.

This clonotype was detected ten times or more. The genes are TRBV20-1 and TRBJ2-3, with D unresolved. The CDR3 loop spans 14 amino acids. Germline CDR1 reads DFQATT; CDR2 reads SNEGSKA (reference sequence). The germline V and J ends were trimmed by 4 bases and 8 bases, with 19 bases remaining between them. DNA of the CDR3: TGCAGTGCTACTCGCGACTTCCCAGTTGGTACGCAGTATTTT. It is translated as CSATRDFPVGTQYF.

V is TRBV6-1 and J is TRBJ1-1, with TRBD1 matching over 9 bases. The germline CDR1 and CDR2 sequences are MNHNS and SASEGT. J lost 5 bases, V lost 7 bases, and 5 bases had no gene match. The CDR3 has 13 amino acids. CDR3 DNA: TGTGCCAGCAACGACAGGGGGTTGACTGAAGCTTTCTTT. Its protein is CASNDRGLTEAFF.

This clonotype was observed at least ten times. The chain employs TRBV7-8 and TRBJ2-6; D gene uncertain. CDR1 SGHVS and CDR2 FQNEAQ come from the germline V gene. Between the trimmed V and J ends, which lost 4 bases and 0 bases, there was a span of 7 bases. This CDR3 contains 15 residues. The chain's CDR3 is CASSSRNSGANVLTF. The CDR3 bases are TGTGCCAGCAGCTCAAGGAACTCTGGGGCCAACGTCCTGACTTTC.

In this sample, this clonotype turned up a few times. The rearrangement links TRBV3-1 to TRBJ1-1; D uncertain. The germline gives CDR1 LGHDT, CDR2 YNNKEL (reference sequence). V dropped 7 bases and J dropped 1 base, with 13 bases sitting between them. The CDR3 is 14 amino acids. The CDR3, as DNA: TGTGCCAGCAACCTGGGAGTAGGGAACACTGAAGCTTTCTTT. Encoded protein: CASNLGVGNTEAFF.

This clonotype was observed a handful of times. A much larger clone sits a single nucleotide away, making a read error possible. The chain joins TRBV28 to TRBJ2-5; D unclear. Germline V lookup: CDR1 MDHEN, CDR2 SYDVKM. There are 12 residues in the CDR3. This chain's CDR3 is CASSQLGEAQYF. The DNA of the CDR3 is TGTGCCAGCAGTCAGCTTGGAGAGGCCCAGTACTTC. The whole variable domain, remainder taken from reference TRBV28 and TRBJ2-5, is DVKVTQSSRYLVKRTGEKVFLECVQDMDHENMFWYRQDPGLGLRLIYFSYDVKMKEKGDIPEGYSVSREKKERFSLILESASTNQTSMYLCASSQLGEAQYFGPGTRLLVL.

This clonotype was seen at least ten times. CDR3 loop: CSARDSRGNYYNEQFF. In DNA, the CDR3 is TGCAGTGCTAGAGATTCACGAGGGAATTACTACAATGAGCAGTTCTTC. J is TRBJ2-1 and V is TRBV20-1; D possibly corresponds to TRBD2 (5 bases). Germline lookup yields CDR1 DFQATT and CDR2 SNEGSKA (reference sequence). The CDR3 is made up of 16 amino acids. V was cut by 0 bases and J by 3 bases, with 15 bases left in between.

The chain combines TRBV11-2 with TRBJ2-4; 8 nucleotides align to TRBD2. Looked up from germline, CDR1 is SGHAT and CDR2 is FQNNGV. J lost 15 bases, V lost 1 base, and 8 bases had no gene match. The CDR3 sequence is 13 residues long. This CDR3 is CASSLASGGARYF. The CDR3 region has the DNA TGTGCCAGCAGCTTAGCGTCGGGGGGGGCTAGGTACTTC.

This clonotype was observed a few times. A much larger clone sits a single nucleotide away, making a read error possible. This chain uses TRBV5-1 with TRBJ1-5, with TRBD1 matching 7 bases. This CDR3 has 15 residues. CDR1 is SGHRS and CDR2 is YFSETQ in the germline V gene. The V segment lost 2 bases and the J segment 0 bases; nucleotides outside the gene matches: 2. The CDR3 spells CASSFEGASNQPQHF. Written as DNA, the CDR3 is TGCGCCAGCAGCTTCGAGGGGGCTAGCAATCAGCCCCAGCATTTT.

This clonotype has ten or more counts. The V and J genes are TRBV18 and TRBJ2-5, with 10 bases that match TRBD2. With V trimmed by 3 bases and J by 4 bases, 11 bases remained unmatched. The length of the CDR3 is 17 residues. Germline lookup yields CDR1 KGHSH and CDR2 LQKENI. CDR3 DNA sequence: TGTGCCAGCTCACCCCAGCGGCTAGCGGGGGTTACAGAGACCCAGTACTTC. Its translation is CASSPQRLAGVTETQYF.

The CDR3 sequence: CASSPPGQAVEQYF. CDR3 sequence (DNA): TGTGCCAGCAGCCCCCCGGGACAGGCTGTCGAGCAGTACTTC. The chain couples TRBV7-9 to TRBJ2-5, with 8 bases aligning to TRBD1. Near its end, the DNA agrees better with TRBJ2-7, so the J call may be wrong. The CDR3 runs to 14 residues. Per germline, CDR1 SEHNR and CDR2 FQNEAQ (reference sequence).